This TCR beta chain was found in a study of long-term antiretroviral therapy in people with HIV. Germline assignment: CDR1 LGHNA and CDR2 YSLEER. Between the trimmed V and J ends, which lost 0 bases and 7 bases, there was a span of 10 bases. The CDR3 spans 14 residues. Running of the v3.0 immunoSEQ assay took place at survey level. The assay was immunoSEQ multiplex PCR, and TCRdb's table has in-frame clones only and misses some. The data contain over 25,000 clones, 70% to 90% of them singletons. The material sequenced was unsorted PBMCs, taken 0.5 years after starting antiretroviral therapy. V is TRBV4-3 and J is TRBJ1-5; no clear D gene. The TCR sequence derives from a young woman with HIV. Here the CDR3 reads CASSQDPGNQPQHF. The CDR3 DNA follows: TGCGCCAGCAGCCAAGATCCGGGGAACCAGCCCCAGCATTTT.